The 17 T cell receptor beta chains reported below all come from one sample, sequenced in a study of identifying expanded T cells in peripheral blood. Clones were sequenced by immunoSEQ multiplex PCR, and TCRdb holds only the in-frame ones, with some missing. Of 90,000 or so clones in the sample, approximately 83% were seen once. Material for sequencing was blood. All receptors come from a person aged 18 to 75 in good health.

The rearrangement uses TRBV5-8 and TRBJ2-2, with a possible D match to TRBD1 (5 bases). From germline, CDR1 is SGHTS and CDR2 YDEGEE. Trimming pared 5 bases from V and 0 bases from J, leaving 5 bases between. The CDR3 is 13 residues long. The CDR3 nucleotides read TGTGCCAGCAGGACAGCGAACACCGGGGAGCTGTTTTTT. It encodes CASRTANTGELFF.

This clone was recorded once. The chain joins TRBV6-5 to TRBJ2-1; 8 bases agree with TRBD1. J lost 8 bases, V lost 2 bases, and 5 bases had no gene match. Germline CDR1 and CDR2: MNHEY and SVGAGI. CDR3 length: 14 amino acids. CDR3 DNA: TGTGCCAGCAGTTACGCAGGGGGCTGGGATGAGCAGTTCTTC. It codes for CASSYAGGWDEQFF.

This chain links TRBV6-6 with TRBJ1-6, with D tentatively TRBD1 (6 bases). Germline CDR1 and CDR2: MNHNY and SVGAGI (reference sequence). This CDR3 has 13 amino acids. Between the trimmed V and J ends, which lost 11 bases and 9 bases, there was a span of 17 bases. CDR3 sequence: CAGGSGVGSPLHF. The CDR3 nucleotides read TGTGCCGGAGGGTCAGGGGTGGGTTCACCCCTCCACTTT.

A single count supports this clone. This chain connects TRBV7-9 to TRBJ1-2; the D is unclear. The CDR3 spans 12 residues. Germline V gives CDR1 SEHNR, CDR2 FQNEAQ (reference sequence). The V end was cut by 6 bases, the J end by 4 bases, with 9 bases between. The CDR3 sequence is CASSPGIYGYTF. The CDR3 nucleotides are TGTGCCAGCAGTCCCGGGATCTATGGCTACACCTTC.

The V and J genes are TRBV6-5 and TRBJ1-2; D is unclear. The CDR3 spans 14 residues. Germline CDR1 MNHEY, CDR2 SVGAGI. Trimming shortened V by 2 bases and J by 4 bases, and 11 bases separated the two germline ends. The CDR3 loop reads CASSYGRQRYGYTF. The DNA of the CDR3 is TGTGCCAGCAGTTACGGGCGCCAGCGCTATGGCTACACCTTC.

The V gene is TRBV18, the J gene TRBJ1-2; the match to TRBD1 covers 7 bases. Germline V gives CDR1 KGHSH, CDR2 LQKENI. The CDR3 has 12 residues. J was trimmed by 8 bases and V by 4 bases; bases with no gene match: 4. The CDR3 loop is CASSLLGGGYTF. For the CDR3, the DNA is TGTGCCAGCTCACTTCTAGGGGGCGGCTACACCTTC.

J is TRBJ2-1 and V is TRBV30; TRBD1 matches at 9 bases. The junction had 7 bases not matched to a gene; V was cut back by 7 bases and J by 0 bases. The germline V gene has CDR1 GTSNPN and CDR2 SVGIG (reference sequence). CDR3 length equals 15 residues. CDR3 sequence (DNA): TGTGCCTTGACAGGGGGAAAAAGCTCCTACAATGAGCAGTTCTTC. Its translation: CALTGGKSSYNEQFF.

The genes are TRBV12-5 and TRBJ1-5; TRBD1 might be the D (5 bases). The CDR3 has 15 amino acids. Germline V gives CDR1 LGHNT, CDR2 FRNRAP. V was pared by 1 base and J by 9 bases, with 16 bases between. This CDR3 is CASGLDPGDGGPQHF. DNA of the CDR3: TGTGCTAGTGGTTTGGATCCGGGGGACGGAGGGCCCCAGCATTTT. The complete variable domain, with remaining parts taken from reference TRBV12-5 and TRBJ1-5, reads DARVTQTPRHKVTEMGQEVTMRCQPILGHNTVFWYRQTMMQGLELLAYFRNRAPLDDSGMPKDRFSAEMPDATLATLKIQPSEPRDSAVYFCASGLDPGDGGPQHFGDGTRLSIL.

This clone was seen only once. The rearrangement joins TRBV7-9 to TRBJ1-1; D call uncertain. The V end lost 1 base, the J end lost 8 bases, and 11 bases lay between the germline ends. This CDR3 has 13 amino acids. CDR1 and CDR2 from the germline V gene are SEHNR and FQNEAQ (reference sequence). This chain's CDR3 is CASSLVSSEEAFF. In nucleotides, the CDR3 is TGTGCCAGCAGCTTAGTTAGCAGCGAGGAAGCTTTCTTT. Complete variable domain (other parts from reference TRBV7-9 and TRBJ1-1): DTGVSQNPRHKITKRGQNVTFRCDPISEHNRLYWYRQTLGQGPEFLTYFQNEAQLEKSRLLSDRFSAERPKGSFSTLEIQRTEQGDSAMYLCASSLVSSEEAFFGQGTRLTVV.

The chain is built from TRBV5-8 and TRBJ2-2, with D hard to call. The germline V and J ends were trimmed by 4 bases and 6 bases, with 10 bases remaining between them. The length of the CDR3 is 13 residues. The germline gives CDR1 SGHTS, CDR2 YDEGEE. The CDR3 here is CASSKERPGELFF. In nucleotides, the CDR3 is TGTGCCAGCAGCAAAGAAAGACCCGGGGAGCTGTTTTTT.

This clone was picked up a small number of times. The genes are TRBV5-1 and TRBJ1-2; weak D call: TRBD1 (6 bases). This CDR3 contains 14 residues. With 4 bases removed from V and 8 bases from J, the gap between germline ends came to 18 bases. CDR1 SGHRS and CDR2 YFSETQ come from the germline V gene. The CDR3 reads CASSRRQDGMGYTF. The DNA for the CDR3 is TGCGCCAGCAGCCGACGACAGGACGGTATGGGCTACACCTTC.

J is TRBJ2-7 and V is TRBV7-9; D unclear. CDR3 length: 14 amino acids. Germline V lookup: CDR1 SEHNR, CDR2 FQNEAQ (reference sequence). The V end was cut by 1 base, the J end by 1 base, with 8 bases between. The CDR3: CASSLEALSYEQYF. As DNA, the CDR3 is TGTGCCAGCAGCTTAGAGGCCCTTTCCTACGAGCAGTACTTC.

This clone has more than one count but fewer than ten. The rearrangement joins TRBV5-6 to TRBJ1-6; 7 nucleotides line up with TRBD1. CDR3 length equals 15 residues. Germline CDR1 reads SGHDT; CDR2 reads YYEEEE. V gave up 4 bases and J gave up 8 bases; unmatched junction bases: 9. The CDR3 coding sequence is TGTGCCAGCAGCATCGGAGGGACAGATTATTCACCCCTCCACTTT. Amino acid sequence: CASSIGGTDYSPLHF.

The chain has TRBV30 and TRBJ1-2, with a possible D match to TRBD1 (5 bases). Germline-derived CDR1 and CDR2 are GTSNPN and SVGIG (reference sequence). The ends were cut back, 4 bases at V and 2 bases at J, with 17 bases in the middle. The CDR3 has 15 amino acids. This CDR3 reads CAWTKGQEVNYGYTF. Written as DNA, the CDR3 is TGTGCCTGGACCAAGGGGCAGGAAGTAAACTATGGCTACACCTTC. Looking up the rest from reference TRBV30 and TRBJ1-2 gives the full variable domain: SQTIHQWPATLVQPVGSPLSLECTVEGTSNPNLYWYRQAAGRGLQLLFYSVGIGQISSEVPQNLSASRPQDRQFILSSKKLLLSDSGFYLCAWTKGQEVNYGYTFGSGTRLTVV.

CDR3 in DNA: TGTGCCAGCAGCGAAGTTGATTGGGACAGGGGTGGCTACACCTTC. This encodes CASSEVDWDRGGYTF. V usage is TRBV9 and J usage is TRBJ1-2, with TRBD1 matching 10 bases. Trimming took 3 bases from V and 7 from J; bases not matched to a gene: 9. The CDR3 contains 15 residues. Germline V gives CDR1 SGDLS, CDR2 YYNGEE.

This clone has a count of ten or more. CDR3 bases: TGTGCCAGCCGCCTGGGGCAGCCCCAGCATTTT. It specifies CASRLGQPQHF. The V and J genes are TRBV2 and TRBJ1-5; D unclear. The V and J ends lost 8 bases and 7 bases respectively, with 9 bases between them. The germline CDR1 and CDR2 sequences are SNHLY and FYNNEI. The CDR3 runs 11 residues.

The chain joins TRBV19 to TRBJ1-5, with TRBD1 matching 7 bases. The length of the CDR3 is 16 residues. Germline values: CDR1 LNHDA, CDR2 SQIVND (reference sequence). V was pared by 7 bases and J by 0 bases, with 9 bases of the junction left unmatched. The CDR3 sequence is CASKKGQADSNQPQHF. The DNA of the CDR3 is TGTGCCAGTAAAAAAGGACAGGCCGATAGCAATCAGCCCCAGCATTTT.